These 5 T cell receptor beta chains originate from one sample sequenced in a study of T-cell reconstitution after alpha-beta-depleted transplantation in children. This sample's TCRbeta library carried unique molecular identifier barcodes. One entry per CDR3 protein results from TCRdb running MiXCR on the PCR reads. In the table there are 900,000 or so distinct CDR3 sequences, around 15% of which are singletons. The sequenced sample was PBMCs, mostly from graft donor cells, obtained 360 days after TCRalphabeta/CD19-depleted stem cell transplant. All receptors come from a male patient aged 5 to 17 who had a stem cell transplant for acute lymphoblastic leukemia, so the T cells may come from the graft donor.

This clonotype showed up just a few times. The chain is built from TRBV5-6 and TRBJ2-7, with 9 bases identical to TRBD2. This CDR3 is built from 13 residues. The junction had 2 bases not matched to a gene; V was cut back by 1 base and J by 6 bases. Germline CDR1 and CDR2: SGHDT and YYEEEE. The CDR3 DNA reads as TGTGCCAGCAGCTTGAGGACTAGCGTCGAGCAGTACTTC. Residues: CASSLRTSVEQYF.

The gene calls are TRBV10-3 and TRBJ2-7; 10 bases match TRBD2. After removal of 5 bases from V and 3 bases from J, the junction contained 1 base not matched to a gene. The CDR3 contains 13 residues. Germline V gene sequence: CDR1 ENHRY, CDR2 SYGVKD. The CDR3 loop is CAISRTSGYEQYF. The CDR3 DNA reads TGTGCCATCAGTCGGACTAGCGGCTACGAGCAGTACTTC.

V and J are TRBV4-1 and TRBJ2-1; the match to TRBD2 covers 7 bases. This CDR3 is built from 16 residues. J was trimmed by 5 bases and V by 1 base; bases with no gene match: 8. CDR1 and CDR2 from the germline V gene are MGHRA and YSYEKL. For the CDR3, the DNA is TGCGCCAGCAGCCAAGGGGGGGGAAAGGGGCACAATGAGCAGTTCTTC. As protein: CASSQGGGKGHNEQFF.

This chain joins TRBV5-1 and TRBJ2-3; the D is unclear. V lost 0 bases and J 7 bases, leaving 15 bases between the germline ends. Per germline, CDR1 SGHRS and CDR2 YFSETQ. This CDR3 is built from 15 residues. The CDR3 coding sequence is TGCGCCAGCAGCTTGGGGCAGACTCATCGTCATACGCAGTATTTT. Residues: CASSLGQTHRHTQYF.

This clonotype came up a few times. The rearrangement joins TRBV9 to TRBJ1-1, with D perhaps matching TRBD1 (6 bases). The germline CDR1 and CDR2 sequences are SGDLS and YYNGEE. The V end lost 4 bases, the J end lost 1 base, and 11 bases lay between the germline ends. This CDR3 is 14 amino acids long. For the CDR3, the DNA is TGTGCCAGCAGCAAAAAACAGGGGAACACTGAAGCTTTCTTT. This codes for CASSKKQGNTEAFF.